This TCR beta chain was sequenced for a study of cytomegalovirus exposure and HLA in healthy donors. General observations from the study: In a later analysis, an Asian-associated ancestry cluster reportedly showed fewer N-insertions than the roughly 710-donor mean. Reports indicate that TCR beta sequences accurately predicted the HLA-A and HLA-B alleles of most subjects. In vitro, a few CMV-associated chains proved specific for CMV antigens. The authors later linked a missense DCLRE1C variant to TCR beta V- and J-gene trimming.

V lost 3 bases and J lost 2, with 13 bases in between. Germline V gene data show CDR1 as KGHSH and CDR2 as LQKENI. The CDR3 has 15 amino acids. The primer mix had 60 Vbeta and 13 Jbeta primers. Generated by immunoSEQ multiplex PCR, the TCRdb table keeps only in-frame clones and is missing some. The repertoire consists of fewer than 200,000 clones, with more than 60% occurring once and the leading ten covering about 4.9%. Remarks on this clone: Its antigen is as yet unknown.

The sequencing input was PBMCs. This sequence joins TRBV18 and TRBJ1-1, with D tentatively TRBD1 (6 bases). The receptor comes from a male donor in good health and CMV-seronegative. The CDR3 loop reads CASSPRTVLNTEAFF. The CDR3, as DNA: TGTGCCAGCTCACCGCGGACAGTATTAAACACTGAAGCTTTCTTT.